This T cell receptor beta chain was captured in a study of T cells in women clearing cervical HPV infection. Study details: Case blood drawn at lesion detection; control blood after infection cleared.

Each participant carried one incident cervical HPV16 infection only. The repertoire was sequenced with immunoSEQ multiplex PCR; TCRdb's copy has only in-frame clones and lacks some. Found here are 40,000 to 60,000 clones; the top ten clones hold approximately 1%. The specimen sequenced was blood buffy coat. The sequence came from a woman aged 18-70 years with a cervical HPV16 infection that either progressed to CIN3+ or cleared (not recorded which).

Here the CDR3 reads CASSLQDNDYTF. CDR3 DNA (partial): TGTGCCAGCTCATTACAGGACAATGAC. The chain recombines TRBV18 with TRBJ1-2; weak D call: TRBD1 (5 bases). The read comes to an end 3 residues before the CDR3 does, leaving the germline J gene to fill in the end. The CDR3 contains 12 residues. Germline-derived CDR1 and CDR2 are KGHSH and LQKENI.